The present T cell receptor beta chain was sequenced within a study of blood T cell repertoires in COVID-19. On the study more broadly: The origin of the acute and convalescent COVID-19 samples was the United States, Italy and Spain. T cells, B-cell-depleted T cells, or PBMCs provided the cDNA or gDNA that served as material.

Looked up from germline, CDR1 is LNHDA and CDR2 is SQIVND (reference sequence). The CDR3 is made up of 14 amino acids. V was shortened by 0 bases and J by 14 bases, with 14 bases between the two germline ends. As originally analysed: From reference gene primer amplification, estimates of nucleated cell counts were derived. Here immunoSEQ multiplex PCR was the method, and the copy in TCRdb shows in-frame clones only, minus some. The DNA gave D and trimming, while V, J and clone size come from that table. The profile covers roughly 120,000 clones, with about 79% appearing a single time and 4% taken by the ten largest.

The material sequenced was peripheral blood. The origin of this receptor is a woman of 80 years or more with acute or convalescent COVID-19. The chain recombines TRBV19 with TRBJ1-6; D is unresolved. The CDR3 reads CASSIDLGAPTLHF. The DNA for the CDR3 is TGTGCCAGTAGTATAGATCTCGGAGCCCCGACCCTCCACTTT.